These T cell receptor beta chains were read from a single sample in a study of CDR3 diversity in severe acne. TCRdb used MiXCR to reprocess the PCR reads, holding one entry per CDR3 protein. The sample records around 100,000 distinct CDR3 sequences, more than 45% being singletons. The specimen sequenced was blood. The source is a male donor with acne. Each CDR3 is given with its conserved first and last residue. The order of the fields is V gene, CDR3 protein.

TRBV6-6 | CASSYTDSLGYEQYF
TRBV28 | CTSRRRGEGKLFF
TRBV4-3 | CASSQNSGSSETQYF
TRBV7-9 | CASSLARGLETQYF
TRBV7-6 | CASSSSKEGLPDDTGELFF
TRBV19 | CASSTRNRVHEQYF
TRBV5-6 | CASSLGRNYGYTF
TRBV25-1 | CASKIGGTAGNTIYF
TRBV15 | CATSGVTGPLLAFF
TRBV19 | CASSPRNEETQYF
TRBV25-1 | CASSPPGGRALQETQYF
TRBV29-1 | CSVAESAGAMLHHVYGYTF
TRBV19 | CASSLSPSGRPQHF
TRBV2 | CAGGQGALEAFF
TRBV6-5 | CASSPTGRNEQFF
TRBV27 | CASSPRSGGRSEKLFF
TRBV13 | CASSPFRGHYEQYF
TRBV5-4 | CASSFGSGGPETQYF
TRBV10-1 | CASSGPRGSSNTGELFF
TRBV12-3/TRBV12-4 | CASSRSYGYTF
TRBV20-1 | CSFETGTYEQYF
TRBV11-2 | CASSLRPGRLPLMNTEAFF
TRBV25-1 | CASSELGGGEQYF
TRBV5-1 | CASSSVEKVSGANVLTF
TRBV10-3 | CAISERTSGRGVYEQYF
TRBV29-1 | CSVPDRVGHNYGYTF